The rows below give T cell receptor beta chains drawn from one sample of a study of regulatory T cells in long-lasting Graves disease. TCRdb ran MiXCR on the multiplex PCR reads and lists one entry per CDR3 protein. The sample has 500,000 to 700,000 distinct CDR3 sequences, about 32% seen once; the top ten hold about two fifths. The sample in question was peripheral blood mononuclear cells (PBMCs), obtained when the disease was refractory, from a patient treated with antithyroid drugs. The receptors were sampled from a female donor with Graves disease. Both conserved end residues are part of each CDR3. The D gene is left open where the match is weak. Rows may omit the clone size; those that give it use once, few, many or a size class.

J,size,V,length,D,CDR3,DNA
TRBJ2-5,NA,TRBV10-3,14,TRBD1,CAISENRGGETQYF,TGTGCCATCAGTGAGAACAGGGGTGGCGAGACCCAGTACTTC
TRBJ2-7,many,TRBV12-3/TRBV12-4,17,TRBD1,CASSFAPPDRQTYEQYF,TGTGCCAGCAGTTTCGCCCCCCCGGACAGGCAAACCTACGAGCAGTACTTC
TRBJ2-5,NA,TRBV19,13,NA,CASAQGTGETQYF,TGTGCCAGTGCACAGGGTACAGGAGAGACCCAGTACTTC
TRBJ1-2,few,TRBV7-2,16,NA,CASSRLGGGRGYGYTF,TGTGCCAGCAGCCGGCTCGGTGGGGGCCGGGGCTATGGCTACACCTTC
TRBJ1-6,NA,TRBV10-3,12,NA,CAISTEYSPLHF,TGTGCCATCAGTACAGAATATTCACCCCTCCACTTT
TRBJ2-2,NA,TRBV12-3/TRBV12-4,14,NA,CASSPGWEAGELFF,TGTGCCAGCAGTCCCGGCTGGGAGGCCGGGGAGCTGTTTTTT
TRBJ2-5,NA,TRBV29-1,13,TRBD1,CSAYGTGQETQYF,TGCAGCGCCTATGGGACAGGACAAGAGACCCAGTACTTC
TRBJ2-7,NA,TRBV5-1,17,TRBD2,CASSLLAGGPRSYEQYF,TGCGCCAGCAGCTTGCTAGCGGGAGGTCCCCGGTCCTACGAGCAGTACTTC
TRBJ2-7,many,TRBV28,14,NA,CASSPSGTRHEQYF,TGTGCCAGCAGTCCATCCGGGACACGGCACGAGCAGTACTTC
TRBJ2-7,few,TRBV20-1,15,TRBD2,CSARGDAGAAYEQYF,TGCAGTGCCCGAGGGGATGCGGGAGCCGCTTACGAGCAGTACTTC
TRBJ2-2,NA,TRBV7-9,14,TRBD1,CASSLGQGRGELFF,TGTGCCAGCAGCTTAGGACAGGGACGCGGGGAGCTGTTTTTT
TRBJ2-5,many,TRBV11-2,14,TRBD1,CASSTLTGMETQYF,TGTGCCAGCAGCACCCTGACAGGGATGGAGACCCAGTACTTC
TRBJ2-5,NA,TRBV4-2,16,TRBD2,CASSQEGAGTQETQYF,TGTGCCAGCAGCCAAGAGGGAGCGGGAACTCAAGAGACCCAGTACTTC
TRBJ1-1,many,TRBV28,14,NA,CASSFRGGITEAFF,TGTGCCAGCAGTTTCAGGGGAGGGATCACTGAAGCTTTCTTT
TRBJ1-4,NA,TRBV12-3/TRBV12-4,15,NA,CASSLRSRPGEKLFF,TGTGCCAGCAGTTTGAGGTCACGGCCGGGGGAAAAACTGTTTTTT
TRBJ1-5,NA,TRBV15,15,NA,CATSRPDGGNQPQHF,TGTGCCACCAGCAGGCCGGACGGGGGCAATCAGCCCCAGCATTTT
TRBJ2-5,NA,TRBV5-1,14,NA,CASSGGTTQETQYF,TGCGCCAGCAGCGGCGGGACAACCCAAGAGACCCAGTACTTC
TRBJ1-6,NA,TRBV2,14,NA,CASSYDRRGSPLHF,TGTGCCAGCAGTTACGACAGGAGGGGATCACCCCTCCACTTT
TRBJ1-1,many,TRBV6-1,12,NA,CASRLTYTEAFF,TGTGCCAGCAGATTGACGTACACTGAAGCTTTCTTT
TRBJ2-2,NA,TRBV7-2,15,TRBD2,CASSPSGGRGGELFF,TGTGCCAGCAGCCCCTCGGGCGGGAGGGGCGGGGAGCTGTTTTTT
TRBJ1-5,NA,TRBV20-1,16,TRBD1,CSARTGGQIINQPQHF,TGCAGTGCACGTACAGGGGGCCAAATAATCAATCAGCCCCAGCATTTT
TRBJ1-6,few,TRBV6-1,17,TRBD1,CASTRGGGVTNNSPLHF,TGTGCCAGCACAAGGGGAGGGGGCGTTACGAATAATTCACCCCTCCACTTT
TRBJ2-7,NA,TRBV6-5,15,NA,CASSYLGGDPYEQYF,TGTGCCAGCAGTTACTTGGGTGGAGACCCCTACGAGCAGTACTTC
TRBJ1-2,NA,TRBV29-1,14,TRBD1,CSVEEPGQGSGYTF,TGCAGCGTTGAAGAACCGGGACAGGGAAGTGGCTACACCTTC
TRBJ1-1,few,TRBV11-3,14,NA,CASSLGPSGTEAFF,TGTGCCAGCAGCTTAGGGCCCTCCGGGACGGAAGCTTTCTTT
TRBJ2-7,NA,TRBV11-2,15,NA,CASSSDEGLSYEQYF,TGTGCCAGCAGCTCAGATGAGGGACTCTCCTACGAGCAGTACTTC
TRBJ2-4,NA,TRBV7-9,15,TRBD2,CASSLRREGENIQYF,TGTGCCAGCAGCTTACGTCGGGAGGGAGAAAACATTCAGTACTTC
TRBJ1-1,NA,TRBV29-1,12,NA,CSVRGARTEAFF,TGCAGCGTTAGGGGGGCGCGGACTGAAGCTTTCTTT
TRBJ2-7,NA,TRBV4-1,15,NA,CASSQERDATYEQYF,TGCGCCAGCAGCCAAGAACGGGACGCAACCTACGAGCAGTACTTC
TRBJ1-2,few,TRBV24-1,13,NA,CATSDGGVYGYTF,TGTGCCACCAGTGATGGGGGGGTCTATGGCTACACCTTC
TRBJ1-1,NA,TRBV25-1,14,NA,CASSEYQRGTEAFF,TGTGCCAGCAGTGAATATCAGAGGGGCACTGAAGCTTTCTTT
TRBJ1-2,NA,TRBV28,15,TRBD1,CASLTANRGIYGYTF,TGTGCCAGCCTCACTGCAAACAGGGGGATCTATGGCTACACCTTC
TRBJ2-5,NA,TRBV3-1,14,TRBD2,CASSQETSGGTQYF,TGTGCCAGCAGCCAAGAGACTAGCGGAGGGACCCAGTACTTC
TRBJ2-6,NA,TRBV9,17,NA,CASSVDILGSGANVLTF,TGTGCCAGCAGCGTAGACATACTGGGCTCTGGGGCCAACGTCCTGACTTTC
TRBJ1-6,NA,TRBV9,12,NA,CASSEQGSPLHF,TGTGCCAGCAGCGAACAGGGTTCACCCCTCCACTTT
TRBJ2-7,many,TRBV10-3,15,NA,CAISERGRSSYEQYF,TGTGCCATCAGTGAGAGGGGCAGGAGTTCCTACGAGCAGTACTTC
TRBJ2-5,few,TRBV2,13,NA,CASRGGIWETQYF,TGTGCCAGCCGGGGCGGGATCTGGGAGACCCAGTACTTC
TRBJ1-4,NA,TRBV18,17,TRBD1,CASSSLTPGTGGEKLFF,TGTGCCAGCTCATCACTCACACCCGGGACAGGCGGGGAAAAACTGTTTTTT
TRBJ1-1,NA,TRBV7-3,14,NA,CASSKSGGQTEAFF,TGTGCCAGCAGCAAGTCCGGGGGGCAAACTGAAGCTTTCTTT
TRBJ1-5,NA,TRBV2,18,TRBD1,CASSDRPQLGQGGQPQHF,TGTGCCAGCAGTGATAGGCCCCAATTAGGACAGGGAGGACAGCCCCAGCATTTT
TRBJ2-7,few,TRBV29-1,14,NA,CSVPVTDNSYEQYF,TGCAGCGTCCCCGTGACTGACAACTCCTACGAGCAGTACTTC
TRBJ2-5,many,TRBV11-2,13,TRBD1,CASIQTGSETQYF,TGTGCCAGCATCCAGACAGGGAGTGAGACCCAGTACTTC
TRBJ2-1,NA,TRBV7-9,15,NA,CASSPDRSSYNEQFF,TGTGCCAGCAGCCCCGACAGGAGCTCCTACAATGAGCAGTTCTTC
TRBJ1-2,few,TRBV30,10,TRBD1,CAYRGGGYTF,TGTGCCTACAGGGGGGGCGGCTACACCTTC
TRBJ1-1,few,TRBV27,16,TRBD1,CASRRKTGARLIEAFF,TGTGCCAGCAGGAGGAAGACAGGGGCGCGCCTCATTGAAGCTTTCTTT
TRBJ1-2,NA,TRBV12-3/TRBV12-4,16,TRBD1,CASSLWAGGQNYGYTF,TGTGCCAGCAGTCTTTGGGCAGGGGGCCAAAACTATGGCTACACCTTC
TRBJ1-2,few,TRBV6-1,14,NA,CASPGHFGGHGYTF,TGTGCCTCGCCGGGTCATTTCGGGGGGCATGGCTACACCTTC
TRBJ1-2,few,TRBV12-3/TRBV12-4,11,NA,CASSLRGSLFF,TGTGCCAGCAGTTTACGAGGGAGCCTGTTCTTC